This T cell receptor beta chain was sequenced in a study of monozygotic twins with inflammatory bowel disease. Study-wide results and caveats: Fewer clonotypes were shared with others by IBD patients than by healthy twins, especially with disease activity.

About this clonotype itself: Antigen unknown.

TCRdb re-called the 5' RACE reads and catalogs CDR3 proteins one per entry, DNA excluded. Here the sample table reports 150,000 to 200,000 distinct CDR3 sequences. The CDR3 runs 14 residues. Per germline, CDR1 SGHTA and CDR2 FQGNSA. The TCR originated in a human donor with ulcerative colitis or Crohn's disease, or a healthy co-twin of an affected twin (not recorded which). Sequencing was performed on blood. The chain links TRBV7-2 to TRBJ2-7; TCRdb's D call, TRBD1, is unchecked because there is no DNA. The CDR3 sequence: CASSYSGGAREQYF.